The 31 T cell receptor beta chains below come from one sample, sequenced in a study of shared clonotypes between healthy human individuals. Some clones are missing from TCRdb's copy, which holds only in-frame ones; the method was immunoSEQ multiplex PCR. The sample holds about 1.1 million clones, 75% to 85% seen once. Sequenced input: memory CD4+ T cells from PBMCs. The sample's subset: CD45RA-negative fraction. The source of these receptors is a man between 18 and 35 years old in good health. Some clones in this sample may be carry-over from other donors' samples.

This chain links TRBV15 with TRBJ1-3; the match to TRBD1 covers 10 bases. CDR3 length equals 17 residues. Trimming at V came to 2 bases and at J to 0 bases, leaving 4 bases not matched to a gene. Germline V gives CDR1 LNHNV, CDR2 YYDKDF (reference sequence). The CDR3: CATSRPGQGRSGNTIYF. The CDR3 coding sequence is TGTGCCACCAGCAGACCGGGACAGGGGCGCTCTGGAAACACCATATATTTT. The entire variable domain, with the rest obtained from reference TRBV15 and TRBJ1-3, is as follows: DAMVIQNPRYQVTQFGKPVTLSCSQTLNHNVMYWYQQKSSQAPKLLFHYYDKDFNNEADTPDNFQSRRPNTSFCFLDIRSPGLGDTAMYLCATSRPGQGRSGNTIYFGEGSWLTVV.

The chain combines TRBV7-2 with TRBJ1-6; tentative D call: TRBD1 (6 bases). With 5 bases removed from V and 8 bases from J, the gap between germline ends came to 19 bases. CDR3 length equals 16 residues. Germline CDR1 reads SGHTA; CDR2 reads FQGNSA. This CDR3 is CASSPRRGALDSPLHF. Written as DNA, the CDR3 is TGTGCCAGCAGCCCCCGAAGGGGGGCCTTGGATTCACCCCTCCACTTT.

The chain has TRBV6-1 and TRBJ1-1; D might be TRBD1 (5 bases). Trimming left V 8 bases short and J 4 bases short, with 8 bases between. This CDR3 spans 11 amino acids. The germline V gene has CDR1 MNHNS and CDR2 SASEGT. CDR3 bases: TGTGCCAGCGGCGGGGGCACTGAAGCTTTCTTT. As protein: CASGGGTEAFF.

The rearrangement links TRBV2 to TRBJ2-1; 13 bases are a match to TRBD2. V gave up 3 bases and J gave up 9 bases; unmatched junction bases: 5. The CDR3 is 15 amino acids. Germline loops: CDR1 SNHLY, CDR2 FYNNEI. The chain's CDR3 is CASSDGTSGKREQFF. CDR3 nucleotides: TGTGCCAGCAGTGACGGGACTAGCGGGAAGCGTGAGCAGTTCTTC.

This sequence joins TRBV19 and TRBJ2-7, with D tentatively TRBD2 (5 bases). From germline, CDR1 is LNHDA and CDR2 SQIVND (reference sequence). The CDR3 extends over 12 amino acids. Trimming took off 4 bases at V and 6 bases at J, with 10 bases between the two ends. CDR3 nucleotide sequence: TGTGCCAGTAGTAGGACTCCTTTCGAGCAGTACTTC. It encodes CASSRTPFEQYF.

The CDR3 coding sequence is TGCGCCAGCAGCCGCCGGACAGGGGGCGGCTACGAGCAGTACTTC. It codes for CASSRRTGGGYEQYF. The chain uses TRBV4-3 and TRBJ2-7; 11 bases agree with TRBD1. V was pared by 4 bases and J by 3 bases, with 5 bases of the junction left unmatched. Germline V CDR1 and CDR2: LGHNA, YSLEER. This CDR3 region has 15 residues.

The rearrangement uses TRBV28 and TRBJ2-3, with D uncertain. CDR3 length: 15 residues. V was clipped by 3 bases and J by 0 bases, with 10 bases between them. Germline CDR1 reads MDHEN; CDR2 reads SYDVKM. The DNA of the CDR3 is TGTGCCAGCAGTTTTAGGAGACCTAGCACAGATACGCAGTATTTT. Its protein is CASSFRRPSTDTQYF.

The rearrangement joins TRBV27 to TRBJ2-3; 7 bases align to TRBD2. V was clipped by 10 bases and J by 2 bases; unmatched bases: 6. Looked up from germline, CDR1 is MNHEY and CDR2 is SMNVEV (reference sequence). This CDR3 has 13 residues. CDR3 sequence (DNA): TGTGCCACCGGGACTATCTACACAGATACGCAGTATTTT. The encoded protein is CATGTIYTDTQYF.

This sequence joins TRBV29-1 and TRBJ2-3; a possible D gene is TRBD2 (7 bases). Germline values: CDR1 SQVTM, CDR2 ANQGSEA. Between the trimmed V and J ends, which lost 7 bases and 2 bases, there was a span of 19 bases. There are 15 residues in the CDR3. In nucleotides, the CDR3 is TGCAGCGGGGTGACAGGAGCGGGATTCACAGATACGCAGTATTTT. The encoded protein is CSGVTGAGFTDTQYF.

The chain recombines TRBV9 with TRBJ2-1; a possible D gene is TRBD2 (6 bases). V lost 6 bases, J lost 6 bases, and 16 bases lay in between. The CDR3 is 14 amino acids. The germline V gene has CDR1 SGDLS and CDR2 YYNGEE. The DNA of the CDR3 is TGTGCCAGCACCCCGGGTCTCGGGGGCAATGAGCAGTTCTTC. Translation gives CASTPGLGGNEQFF.

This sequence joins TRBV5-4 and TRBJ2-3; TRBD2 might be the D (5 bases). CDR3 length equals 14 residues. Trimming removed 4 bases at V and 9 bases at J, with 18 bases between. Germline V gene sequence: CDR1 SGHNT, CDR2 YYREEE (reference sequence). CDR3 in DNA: TGTGCCAGCAGCCTCCCGTCAGCGGTGGCAACGCAGTATTTT. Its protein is CASSLPSAVATQYF.

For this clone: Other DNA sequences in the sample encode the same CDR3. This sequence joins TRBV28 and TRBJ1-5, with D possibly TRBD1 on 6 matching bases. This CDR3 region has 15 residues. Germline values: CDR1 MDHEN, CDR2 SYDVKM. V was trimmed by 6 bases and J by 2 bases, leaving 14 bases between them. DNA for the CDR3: TGTGCCAGCAGCCCTCCCGGGGGGCGCAATCAGCCCCAGCATTTT. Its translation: CASSPPGGRNQPQHF.

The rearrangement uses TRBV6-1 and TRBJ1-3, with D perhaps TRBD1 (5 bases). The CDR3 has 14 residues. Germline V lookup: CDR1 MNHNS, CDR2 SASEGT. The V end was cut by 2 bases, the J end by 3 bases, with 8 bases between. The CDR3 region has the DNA TGTGCCAGCAGTGAACGGGGGGATGGAAACACCATATATTTT. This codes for CASSERGDGNTIYF.

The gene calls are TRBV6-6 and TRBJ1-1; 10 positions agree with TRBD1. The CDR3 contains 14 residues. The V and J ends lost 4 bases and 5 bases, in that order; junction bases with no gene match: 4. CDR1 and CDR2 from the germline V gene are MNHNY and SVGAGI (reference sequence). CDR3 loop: CASSLDRGRTEAFF. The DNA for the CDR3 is TGTGCCAGCAGTTTAGACAGGGGGCGGACTGAAGCTTTCTTT.

CDR3 nucleotides: TGTGCCAGCAGTGAAGTTGACTCGACTAGCACAGATACGCAGTATTTT. This translates into CASSEVDSTSTDTQYF. The chain recombines TRBV6-1 with TRBJ2-3; D not resolved. Germline V gives CDR1 MNHNS, CDR2 SASEGT. This CDR3 region has 16 residues. The V and J ends lost 1 base and 0 bases respectively, with 11 bases between them.

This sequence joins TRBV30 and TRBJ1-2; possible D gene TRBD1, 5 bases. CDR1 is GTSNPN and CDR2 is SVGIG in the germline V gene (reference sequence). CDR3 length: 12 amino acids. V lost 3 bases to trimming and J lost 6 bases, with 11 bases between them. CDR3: CAWSGDGDGYTF. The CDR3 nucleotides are TGTGCCTGGAGCGGGGACGGTGATGGCTACACCTTC.

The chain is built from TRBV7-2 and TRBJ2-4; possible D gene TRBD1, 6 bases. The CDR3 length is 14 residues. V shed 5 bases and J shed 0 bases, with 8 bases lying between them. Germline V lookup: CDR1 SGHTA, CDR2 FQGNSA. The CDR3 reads CASSQGLAKNIQYF. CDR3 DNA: TGTGCCAGCAGCCAGGGGCTAGCCAAAAACATTCAGTACTTC.

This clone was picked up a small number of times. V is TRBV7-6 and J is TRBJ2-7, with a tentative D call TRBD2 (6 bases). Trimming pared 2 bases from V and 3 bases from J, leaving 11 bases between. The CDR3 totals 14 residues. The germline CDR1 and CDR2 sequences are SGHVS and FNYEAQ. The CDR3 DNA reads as TGTGCCAGCAGCTTAACGGCGGGGAACTACGAGCAGTACTTC. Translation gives CASSLTAGNYEQYF.

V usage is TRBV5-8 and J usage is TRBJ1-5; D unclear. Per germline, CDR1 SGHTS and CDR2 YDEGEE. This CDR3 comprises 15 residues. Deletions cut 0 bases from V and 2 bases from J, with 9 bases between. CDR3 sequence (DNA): TGTGCCAGCAGCTTGGAACGCGGGCGCAATCAGCCCCAGCATTTT. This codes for CASSLERGRNQPQHF.

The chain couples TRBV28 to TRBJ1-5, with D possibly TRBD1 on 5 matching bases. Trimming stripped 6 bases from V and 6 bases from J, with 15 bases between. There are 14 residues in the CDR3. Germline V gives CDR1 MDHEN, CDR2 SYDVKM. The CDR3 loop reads CASRIGGAGQPQHF. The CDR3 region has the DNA TGTGCCAGCAGAATCGGAGGGGCCGGTCAGCCCCAGCATTTT.

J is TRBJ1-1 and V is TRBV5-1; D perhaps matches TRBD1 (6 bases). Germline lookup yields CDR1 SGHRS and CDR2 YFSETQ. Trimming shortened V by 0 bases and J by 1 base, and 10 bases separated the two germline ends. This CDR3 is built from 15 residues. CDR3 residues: CASSLEVGGNTEAFF. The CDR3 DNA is TGCGCCAGCAGCTTGGAAGTAGGGGGGAACACTGAAGCTTTCTTT. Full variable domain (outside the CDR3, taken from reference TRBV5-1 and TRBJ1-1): KAGVTQTPRYLIKTRGQQVTLSCSPISGHRSVSWYQQTPGQGLQFLFEYFSETQRNKGNFPGRFSGRQFSNSRSEMNVSTLELGDSALYLCASSLEVGGNTEAFFGQGTRLTVV.

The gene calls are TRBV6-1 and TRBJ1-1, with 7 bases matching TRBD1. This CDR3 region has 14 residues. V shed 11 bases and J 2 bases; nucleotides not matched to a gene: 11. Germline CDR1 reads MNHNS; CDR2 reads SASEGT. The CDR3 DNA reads TGTGCCCCTGGGGAACGGGACAGAAACACTGAAGCTTTCTTT. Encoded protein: CAPGERDRNTEAFF.

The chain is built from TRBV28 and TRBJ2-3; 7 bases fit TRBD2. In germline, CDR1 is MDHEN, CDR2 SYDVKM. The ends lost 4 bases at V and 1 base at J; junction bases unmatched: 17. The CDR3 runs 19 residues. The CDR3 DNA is TGTGCCAGCAGTTCTTATAGCGGGTCCAGTGGGTGGGGCACAGATACGCAGTATTTT. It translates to CASSSYSGSSGWGTDTQYF.

DNA for the CDR3: TGTGCCAGCAGGTGGAGGGACGGGGGCTACACCTTC. It is translated as CASRWRDGGYTF. The chain joins TRBV27 to TRBJ1-2, with D possibly TRBD1 on 5 matching bases. Germline V gene sequence: CDR1 MNHEY, CDR2 SMNVEV (reference sequence). The CDR3 totals 12 residues. Trimming stripped 6 bases from V and 8 bases from J, with 13 bases between.

This CDR3 reads CASSIGRQEQYF. The CDR3 nucleotides read TGTGCCAGTAGTATAGGACGTCAGGAGCAGTACTTC. The chain is built from TRBV19 and TRBJ2-7, with D unclear. Trimming pared 1 base from V and 7 bases from J, leaving 8 bases between. The CDR3 loop spans 12 amino acids. In germline, CDR1 is LNHDA, CDR2 SQIVND (reference sequence).

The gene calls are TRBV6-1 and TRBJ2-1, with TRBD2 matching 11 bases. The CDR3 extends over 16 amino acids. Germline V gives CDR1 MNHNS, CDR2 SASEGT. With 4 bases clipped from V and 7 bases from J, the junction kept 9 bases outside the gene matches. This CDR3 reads CASSAILAGVSNEQFF. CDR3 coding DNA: TGTGCCAGCAGTGCTATACTAGCGGGAGTCTCTAATGAGCAGTTCTTC.

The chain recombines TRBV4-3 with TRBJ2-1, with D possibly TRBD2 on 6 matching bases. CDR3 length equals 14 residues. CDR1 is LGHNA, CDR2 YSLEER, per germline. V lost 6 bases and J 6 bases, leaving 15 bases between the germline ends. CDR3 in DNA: TGCGCCAGCAGTCCAGCGGGTAGCGTCAATGAGCAGTTCTTC. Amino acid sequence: CASSPAGSVNEQFF.

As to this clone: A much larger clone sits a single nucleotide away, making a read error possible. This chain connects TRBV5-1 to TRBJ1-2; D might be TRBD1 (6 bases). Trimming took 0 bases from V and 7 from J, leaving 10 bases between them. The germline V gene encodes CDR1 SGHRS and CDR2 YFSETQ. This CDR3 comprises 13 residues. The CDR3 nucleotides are TGCGCCAGCAGCTTGGACAGGGTCTCTGGCTACACCTTC. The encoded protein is CASSLDRVSGYTF.

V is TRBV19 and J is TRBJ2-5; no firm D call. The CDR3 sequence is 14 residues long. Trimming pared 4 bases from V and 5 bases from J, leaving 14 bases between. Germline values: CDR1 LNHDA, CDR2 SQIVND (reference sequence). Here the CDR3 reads CASSTTRSPETQYF. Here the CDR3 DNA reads TGTGCCAGTAGTACTACGCGAAGTCCTGAGACCCAGTACTTC. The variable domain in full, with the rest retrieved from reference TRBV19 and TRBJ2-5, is DGGITQSPKYLFRKEGQNVTLSCEQNLNHDAMYWYRQDPGQGLRLIYYSQIVNDFQKGDIAEGYSVSREKKESFPLTVTSAQKNPTAFYLCASSTTRSPETQYFGPGTRLLVL.

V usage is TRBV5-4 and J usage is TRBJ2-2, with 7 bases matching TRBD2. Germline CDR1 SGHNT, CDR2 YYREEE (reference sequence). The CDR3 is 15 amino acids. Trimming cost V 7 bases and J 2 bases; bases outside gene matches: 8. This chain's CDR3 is CASQPTSSNTGELFF. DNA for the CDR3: TGTGCCAGCCAACCGACTAGCTCTAACACCGGGGAGCTGTTTTTT.

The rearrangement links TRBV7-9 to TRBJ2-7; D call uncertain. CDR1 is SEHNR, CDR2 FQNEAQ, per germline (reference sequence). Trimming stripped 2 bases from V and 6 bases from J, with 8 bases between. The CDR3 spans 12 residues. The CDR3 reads CASSLNSPEQYF. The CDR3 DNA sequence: TGTGCCAGCAGCTTAAATAGCCCCGAGCAGTACTTC. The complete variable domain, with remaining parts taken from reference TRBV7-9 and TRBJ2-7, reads DTGVSQNPRHKITKRGQNVTFRCDPISEHNRLYWYRQTLGQGPEFLTYFQNEAQLEKSRLLSDRFSAERPKGSFSTLEIQRTEQGDSAMYLCASSLNSPEQYFGPGTRLTVT.